A single sample gave rise to the 18 T cell receptor beta chains below, sequenced in a study of cytomegalovirus exposure and HLA in healthy donors. In the PCR, 60 Vbeta and 13 Jbeta primers were used. Generated by immunoSEQ multiplex PCR, the TCRdb table keeps only in-frame clones and is missing some. The sample has over 150,000 clones; about 63% are singletons. Sample: PBMCs. The receptors derive from a woman between 35 and 50 years old in good health and CMV-seropositive.

This sequence joins TRBV28 and TRBJ2-7, with 8 bases fitting TRBD2. The CDR3 extends over 14 amino acids. V lost 6 bases and J lost 3; bases outside the gene matches: 7. CDR1 is MDHEN and CDR2 is SYDVKM in the germline V gene. CDR3 nucleotide sequence: TGTGCCAGCAGCCTAGGGACTAGTAGCTACGAGCAGTACTTC. It yields the protein CASSLGTSSYEQYF.

The gene calls are TRBV23-1 and TRBJ1-1; 7 bases are shared with TRBD1. TRBV23-1 belongs to the ORF category, with a function that is uncertain. The CDR3 covers 17 residues. V shed 0 bases and J 1 base; nucleotides not matched to a gene: 8. CDR3 residues: CASSQSHQGQRNTEAFF. CDR3 DNA: TGCGCCAGCAGTCAATCACATCAGGGACAGAGGAACACTGAAGCTTTCTTT.

The chain links TRBV5-8 to TRBJ2-1; 11 nucleotides line up with TRBD2. The CDR3 totals 17 residues. From germline, CDR1 is SGHTS and CDR2 YDEGEE. J gave up 7 bases and V 3 bases, and 12 bases lay outside the gene matches. CDR3 sequence: CASSSHLTSGSENEQFF. For the CDR3, the DNA is TGTGCCAGCAGCTCCCATCTTACTAGCGGGAGTGAGAATGAGCAGTTCTTC.

The chain has TRBV28 and TRBJ2-1; 10 positions agree with TRBD1. Unmatched junction bases numbered 6, after V lost 4 bases and J lost 3 bases. CDR1 MDHEN and CDR2 SYDVKM come from the germline V gene. This CDR3 is 16 amino acids long. CDR3 in amino acids: CASSSGQGTGYNEQFF. CDR3 in DNA: TGTGCCAGCAGTTCGGGACAGGGGACGGGCTACAATGAGCAGTTCTTC. Looking up the rest from reference TRBV28 and TRBJ2-1 gives the full variable domain: DVKVTQSSRYLVKRTGEKVFLECVQDMDHENMFWYRQDPGLGLRLIYFSYDVKMKEKGDIPEGYSVSREKKERFSLILESASTNQTSMYLCASSSGQGTGYNEQFFGPGTRLTVL.

The V and J genes are TRBV4-3 and TRBJ2-2; 9 bases align to TRBD2. Germline V gives CDR1 LGHNA, CDR2 YSLEER. The CDR3 has 16 residues. Losses at the gene ends were 1 base for V and 4 bases for J; bases not matched to a gene: 4. CDR3 nucleotide sequence: TGCGCCAGCAGCCAAGCAGCGGGGGGTCTCACCGGGGAGCTGTTTTTT. Its protein product is CASSQAAGGLTGELFF.

J is TRBJ2-7 and V is TRBV13; possible D gene TRBD1, 6 bases. Looked up from germline, CDR1 is PRHDT and CDR2 is FYEKMQ (reference sequence). The CDR3 is 19 amino acids. V lost 1 base and J 2 bases, leaving 24 bases between the germline ends. The CDR3 sequence: CASSLDKYAIPSGAYEQYF. The CDR3, as DNA: TGTGCCAGCAGCTTAGATAAGTATGCGATTCCCTCAGGGGCCTACGAGCAGTACTTC.

The chain carries TRBV7-9 and TRBJ1-1; TRBD1 is a possible D gene (6 bases). V dropped 6 bases and J dropped 2 bases, with 25 bases sitting between them. The CDR3 consists of 18 residues. The germline V gene has CDR1 SEHNR and CDR2 FQNEAQ (reference sequence). The CDR3 protein is CASSLPPYRTVVNTEAFF. The CDR3 DNA is TGTGCCAGCAGTCTACCCCCCTATAGGACAGTTGTTAACACTGAAGCTTTCTTT.

This clone was seen only a few times. The V call is TRBV6-1, the J call TRBJ1-5; D gene ambiguous. The CDR3 consists of 15 residues. Deletions cut 4 bases from V and 2 bases from J, with 12 bases between. Germline assignment: CDR1 MNHNS and CDR2 SASEGT. The CDR3 nucleotides read TGTGCCAGCAGTGGACTTGTACGTGGCAATCAGCCCCAGCATTTT. Encoded protein: CASSGLVRGNQPQHF.

A single count supports this clone. The chain joins TRBV19 to TRBJ1-5, with D perhaps matching TRBD1 (5 bases). V lost 8 bases and J lost 0, with 20 bases in between. The CDR3 consists of 17 residues. CDR1 and CDR2 (germline): LNHDA, SQIVND (reference sequence). The CDR3 here is CASGSRVQGYSNQPQHF. The CDR3 bases are TGTGCCAGTGGGTCCCGCGTCCAGGGCTATAGCAATCAGCCCCAGCATTTT.

This chain uses TRBV6-6 with TRBJ1-3; weak D call: TRBD1 (5 bases). This CDR3 has 15 amino acids. Germline V gene data show CDR1 as MNHNY and CDR2 as SVGAGI (reference sequence). V was shortened by 6 bases and J by 0 bases, with 12 bases between the two germline ends. CDR3 sequence reads: CASSYTGDSGNTIYF. The CDR3 DNA is TGTGCCAGCAGCTATACAGGCGACTCTGGAAACACCATATATTTT.

V and J are TRBV9 and TRBJ1-5; TRBD1 aligns across 9 bases. Germline trimming cut 2 bases from V and 1 base from J; bases unmatched to any gene: 1. The CDR3 length is 15 residues. Germline CDR1 reads SGDLS; CDR2 reads YYNGEE. This CDR3 is CASSVGTGSNQPQHF. The CDR3 DNA is TGTGCCAGCAGCGTCGGGACAGGGAGCAATCAGCCCCAGCATTTT.

V is TRBV11-2 and J is TRBJ1-5; no clear D. The length of the CDR3 is 13 residues. V was clipped by 5 bases and J by 3 bases, with 8 bases between them. Germline assignment: CDR1 SGHAT and CDR2 FQNNGV. The CDR3 region is CASSLGDNQPQHF. The CDR3 coding sequence is TGTGCCAGCAGCCTCGGGGACAATCAGCCCCAGCATTTT. Full variable domain (remainder filled in from reference TRBV11-2 and TRBJ1-5): EAGVAQSPRYKIIEKRQSVAFWCNPISGHATLYWYQQILGQGPKLLIQFQNNGVVDDSQLPKDRFSAERLKGVDSTLKIQPAKLEDSAVYLCASSLGDNQPQHFGDGTRLSIL.

This clone appeared once. The CDR3 DNA is TGTGCCAGCAGTTTATTCTACGGTTACAATGAGCAGTTCTTC. Translation: CASSLFYGYNEQFF. The gene calls are TRBV27 and TRBJ2-1; no reliable D call. Between the trimmed V and J ends, which lost 1 base and 4 bases, there was a span of 8 bases. This CDR3 spans 14 amino acids. Germline V gene data show CDR1 as MNHEY and CDR2 as SMNVEV (reference sequence).

The V call is TRBV28, the J call TRBJ2-7; D is possibly TRBD1 (6 bases). The V end was cut by 3 bases, the J end by 1 base, with 13 bases between. Germline V gene data show CDR1 as MDHEN and CDR2 as SYDVKM. This CDR3 contains 15 residues. The CDR3 sequence: CASSLDSGTSYEQYF. CDR3 DNA sequence: TGTGCCAGCAGTTTGGATTCCGGGACATCCTACGAGCAGTACTTC.

Only one count was recorded for this clone. The rearrangement links TRBV5-4 to TRBJ2-5; 10 nucleotides agree with TRBD1. V was clipped by 1 base and J by 5 bases; unmatched bases: 8. Germline CDR1 SGHNT, CDR2 YYREEE (reference sequence). The CDR3 consists of 16 residues. CDR3 amino acids: CASSLTGTGVGETQYF. The CDR3, as DNA: TGTGCCAGCAGCTTGACCGGGACAGGGGTAGGGGAGACCCAGTACTTC.

J is TRBJ2-2 and V is TRBV7-2; tentatively, D is TRBD1 (6 bases). V lost 1 base and J lost 5, with 11 bases in between. The CDR3 covers 15 residues. The germline CDR1 and CDR2 sequences are SGHTA and FQGNSA. The CDR3 sequence is CASSLVRGRTGELFF. The CDR3 DNA follows: TGTGCCAGCAGCTTAGTCAGGGGAAGGACCGGGGAGCTGTTTTTT. The whole variable domain, filled in from reference TRBV7-2 and TRBJ2-2, reads GAGVSQSPSNKVTEKGKDVELRCDPISGHTALYWYRQSLGQGLEFLIYFQGNSAPDKSGLPSDRFSAERTGGSVSTLTIQRTQQEDSAVYLCASSLVRGRTGELFFGEGSRLTVL.

V usage is TRBV4-2 and J usage is TRBJ2-7, with a possible D match to TRBD1 (5 bases). Trimming left V 10 bases short and J 0 bases short, with 13 bases between. This CDR3 region has 13 residues. The germline V gene encodes CDR1 LGHNA and CDR2 YNFKEQ. CDR3 in amino acids: CATSEGASYEQYF. The CDR3 nucleotides read TGTGCCACCTCAGAAGGGGCCTCCTACGAGCAGTACTTC.

The CDR3: CASSVSGTEAFF. The CDR3 bases are TGTGCCAGCAGTGTTTCAGGAACTGAAGCTTTCTTT. The chain carries TRBV6-1 and TRBJ1-1; D unclear. This CDR3 has 12 residues. Trimming took 4 bases from V and 5 from J, leaving 8 bases between them. CDR1 MNHNS and CDR2 SASEGT come from the germline V gene.